This TCR beta chain was obtained from a study of molecular identifiers for immune sequencing clone quantification. One entry per CDR3 protein results from TCRdb running MiXCR on the PCR reads. The repertoire has under 350,000 distinct CDR3 sequences, roughly a quarter of them found once; the top ten carry about 0.74%. Libraries of naive CD8 T cells were made from around 20,000 to 1,000,000 sorted cells. They used 10%, 30% or 50% RNA. There are a few counts of this clonotype. Its specificity is not known. The V gene's germline CDR1 is MNHNY and CDR2 SVGAGI (reference sequence). This CDR3 has 14 amino acids. V shed 6 bases, J shed 6 bases, and the junction held 9 bases outside the gene matches. Study results and limitations: Among effectors, clones above 20 RNA copies held over 98% of molecules; among naive cells, under 1%.

This TCR came from a human donor in good health. Some libraries in this study had Jurkat cell RNA spiked in. The sample was naive CD8+ T cells from blood, with Jurkat cell RNA spiked in. Subset denoted: FACS-sorted CD8+CD4-CCR7+CD45RA+ naive T cells. The chain recombines TRBV6-6 with TRBJ2-7; TRBD1 matches at 9 bases. CDR3 coding DNA: TGTGCCAGCAGACCCGGGACAGGGAGTACCGAGCAGTACTTC. Amino acid sequence: CASRPGTGSTEQYF.